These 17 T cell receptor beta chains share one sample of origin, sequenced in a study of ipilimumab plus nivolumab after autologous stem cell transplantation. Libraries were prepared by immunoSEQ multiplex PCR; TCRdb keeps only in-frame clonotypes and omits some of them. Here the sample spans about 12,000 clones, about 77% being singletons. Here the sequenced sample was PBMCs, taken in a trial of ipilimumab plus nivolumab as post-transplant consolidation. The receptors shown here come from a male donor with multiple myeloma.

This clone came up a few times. The CDR3 loop is CASSGGQDPGNTIYF. CDR3 nucleotide sequence: TGTGCCAGCAGCGGGGGACAGGACCCTGGAAACACCATATATTTT. This rearrangement joins TRBV21-1 to TRBJ1-3; the listed D gene, TRBD1, was not tested against the DNA. TRBV21-1 is termed a pseudogene. This CDR3 contains 15 residues.

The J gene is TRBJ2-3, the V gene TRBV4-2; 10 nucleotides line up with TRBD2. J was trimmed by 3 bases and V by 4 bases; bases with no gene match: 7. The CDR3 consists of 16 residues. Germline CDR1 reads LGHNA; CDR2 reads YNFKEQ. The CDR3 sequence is CASSRGASGGTDTQYF. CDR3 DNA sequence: TGTGCCAGCAGCCGGGGAGCTAGCGGGGGAACAGATACGCAGTATTTT.

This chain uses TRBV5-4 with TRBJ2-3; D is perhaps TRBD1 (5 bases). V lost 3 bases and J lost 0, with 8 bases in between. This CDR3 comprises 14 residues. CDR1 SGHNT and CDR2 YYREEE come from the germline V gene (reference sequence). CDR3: CASSSDTSTDTQYF. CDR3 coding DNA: TGTGCCAGCAGCTCGGACACTAGCACAGATACGCAGTATTTT.

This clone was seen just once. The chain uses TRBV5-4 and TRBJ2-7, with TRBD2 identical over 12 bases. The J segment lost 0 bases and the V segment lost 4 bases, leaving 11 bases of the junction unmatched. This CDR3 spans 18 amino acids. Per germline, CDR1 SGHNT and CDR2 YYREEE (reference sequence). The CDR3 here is CASSLKLAGGRSSYEQYF. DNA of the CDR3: TGTGCCAGCAGCCTTAAACTAGCGGGGGGCCGAAGCTCCTACGAGCAGTACTTC.

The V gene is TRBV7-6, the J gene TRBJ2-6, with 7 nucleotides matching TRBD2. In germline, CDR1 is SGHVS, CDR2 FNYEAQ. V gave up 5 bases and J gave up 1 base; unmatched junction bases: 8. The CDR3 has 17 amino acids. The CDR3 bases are TGTGCCAGCAGCCCCACTCCGGGGGGATCTGGGGCCAACGTCCTGACTTTC. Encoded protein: CASSPTPGGSGANVLTF.

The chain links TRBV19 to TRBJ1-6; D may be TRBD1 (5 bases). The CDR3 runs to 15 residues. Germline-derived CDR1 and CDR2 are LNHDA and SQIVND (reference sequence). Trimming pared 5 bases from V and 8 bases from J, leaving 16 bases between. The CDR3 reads CASSVLGGKDSPLHF. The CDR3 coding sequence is TGTGCCAGTAGTGTCCTCGGGGGAAAAGATTCACCCCTCCACTTT.

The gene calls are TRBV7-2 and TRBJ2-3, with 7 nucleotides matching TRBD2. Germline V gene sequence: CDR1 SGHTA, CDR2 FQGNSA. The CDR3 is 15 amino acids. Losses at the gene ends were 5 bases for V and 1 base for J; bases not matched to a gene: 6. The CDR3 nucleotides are TGTGCCAGCAGCCAAAAGCGGGGTGGCACAGATACGCAGTATTTT. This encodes CASSQKRGGTDTQYF. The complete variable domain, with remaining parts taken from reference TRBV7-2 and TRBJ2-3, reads GAGVSQSPSNKVTEKGKDVELRCDPISGHTALYWYRQSLGQGLEFLIYFQGNSAPDKSGLPSDRFSAERTGGSVSTLTIQRTQQEDSAVYLCASSQKRGGTDTQYFGPGTRLTVL.

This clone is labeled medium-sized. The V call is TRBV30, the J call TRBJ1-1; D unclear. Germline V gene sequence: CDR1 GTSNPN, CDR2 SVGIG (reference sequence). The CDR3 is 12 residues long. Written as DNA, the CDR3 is TGTGCACTAAAGGGCGGGAACACTGAAGCTTTCTTT. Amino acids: CALKGGNTEAFF.

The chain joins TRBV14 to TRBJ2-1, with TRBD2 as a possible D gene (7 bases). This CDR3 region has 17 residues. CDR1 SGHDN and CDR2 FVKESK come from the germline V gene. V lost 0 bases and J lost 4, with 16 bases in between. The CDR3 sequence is CASSQDLGGGRYNEQFF. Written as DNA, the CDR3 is TGTGCCAGCAGCCAAGATCTTGGGGGGGGCCGGTACAATGAGCAGTTCTTC.

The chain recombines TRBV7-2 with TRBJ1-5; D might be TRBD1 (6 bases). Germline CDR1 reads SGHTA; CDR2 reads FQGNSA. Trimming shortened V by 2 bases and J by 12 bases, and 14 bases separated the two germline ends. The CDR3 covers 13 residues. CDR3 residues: CASSLPPQGLQHF. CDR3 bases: TGTGCCAGCAGCTTACCCCCCCAGGGGCTCCAGCATTTT.

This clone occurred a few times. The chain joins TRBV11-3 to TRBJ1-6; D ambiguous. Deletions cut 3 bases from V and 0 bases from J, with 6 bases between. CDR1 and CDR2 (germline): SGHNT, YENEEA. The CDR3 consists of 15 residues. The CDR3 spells CASSFDSSYNSPLHF. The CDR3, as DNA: TGTGCCAGCAGCTTCGATAGCTCCTATAATTCACCCCTCCACTTT.

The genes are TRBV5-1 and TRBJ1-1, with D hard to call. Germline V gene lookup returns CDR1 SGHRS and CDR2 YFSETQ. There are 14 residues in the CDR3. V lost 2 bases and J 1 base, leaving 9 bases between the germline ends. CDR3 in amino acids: CASSLFKGNTEAFF. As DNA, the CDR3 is TGCGCCAGCAGCTTATTTAAGGGGAACACTGAAGCTTTCTTT.

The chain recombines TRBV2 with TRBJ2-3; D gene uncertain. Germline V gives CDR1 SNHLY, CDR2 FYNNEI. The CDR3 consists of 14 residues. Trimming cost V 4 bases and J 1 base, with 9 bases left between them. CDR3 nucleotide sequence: TGTGCCAGCAGTGTGACGGGTGGCACAGATACGCAGTATTTT. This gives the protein CASSVTGGTDTQYF.

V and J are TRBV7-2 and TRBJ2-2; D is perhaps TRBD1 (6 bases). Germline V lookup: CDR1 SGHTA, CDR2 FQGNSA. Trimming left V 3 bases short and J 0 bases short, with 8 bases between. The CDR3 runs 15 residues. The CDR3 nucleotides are TGTGCCAGCAGCTTTGGGGGCCCGAACACCGGGGAGCTGTTTTTT. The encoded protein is CASSFGGPNTGELFF.

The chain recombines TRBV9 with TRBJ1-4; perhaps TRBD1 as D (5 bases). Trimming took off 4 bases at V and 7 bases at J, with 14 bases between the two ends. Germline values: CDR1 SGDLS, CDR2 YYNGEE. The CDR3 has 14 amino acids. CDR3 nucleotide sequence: TGTGCCAGCAGCACCTTTGATAGGGGTGAAAAACTGTTTTTT. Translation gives CASSTFDRGEKLFF.

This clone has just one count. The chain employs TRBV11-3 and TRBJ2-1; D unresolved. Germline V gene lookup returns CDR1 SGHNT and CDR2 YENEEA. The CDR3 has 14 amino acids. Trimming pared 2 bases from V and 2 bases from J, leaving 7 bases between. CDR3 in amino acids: CASSLKGAYNEQFF. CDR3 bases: TGTGCCAGCAGCTTAAAGGGTGCCTACAATGAGCAGTTCTTC. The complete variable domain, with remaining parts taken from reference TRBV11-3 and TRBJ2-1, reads EAGVVQSPRYKIIEKKQPVAFWCNPISGHNTLYWYLQNLGQGPELLIRYENEEAVDDSQLPKDRFSAERLKGVDSTLKIQPAELGDSAVYLCASSLKGAYNEQFFGPGTRLTVL.

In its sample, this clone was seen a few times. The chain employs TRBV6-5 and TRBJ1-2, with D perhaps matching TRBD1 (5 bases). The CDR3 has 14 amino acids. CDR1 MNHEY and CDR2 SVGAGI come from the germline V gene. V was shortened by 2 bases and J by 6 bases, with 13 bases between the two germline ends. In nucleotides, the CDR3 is TGTGCCAGCAGTTACGTACGGGGGGAAGATGGCTACACCTTC. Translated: CASSYVRGEDGYTF.